The entry that follows covers one TCR beta chain sequence. The antigen remains unidentified. These data originate in a study of response to subunit inactivated influenza vaccine. This CDR3 is 16 amino acids long. Germline lookup yields CDR1 SNHLY and CDR2 FYNNEI. Trimming cost V 3 bases and J 0 bases, with 12 bases left between them. MiXCR, applied by TCRdb to the RT-PCR reads, yields one record per CDR3 protein. The sample includes about half a million distinct CDR3 sequences, over 9.5% of them seen just once. Study-level findings and limits: Authors suggested few new T cells are recruited by each seasonal influenza vaccination.

The TCR was taken from a man in his fifties or sixties who received an inactivated influenza vaccine. The sample in question was PBMCs from blood, obtained 45 days after vaccination. The chain links TRBV2 to TRBJ2-1; no clear D. CDR3 bases: TGTGCCAGCAGTGAGTCCTGGTATAGCTCCTACAATGAGCAGTTCTTC. Translated, it gives CASSESWYSSYNEQFF.